The rows below give T cell receptor beta chains drawn from one sample of a study of blood T cell repertoires in COVID-19. TCRdb keeps only in-frame clones here, not all; method: immunoSEQ multiplex PCR. This sample yields approximately 300,000 clones, of which approximately 88% are seen a single time; roughly 5% belongs to the top ten. The sample was PBMCs or T cells enriched from blood (not recorded which). These TCRs come from a man aged 55 to 70 who had recovered from COVID-19. Each CDR3 is given with its conserved first and last residue. The D gene is left open where the match is weak. A row's size may be missing; if present it is once, few, many or a size class.

v_gene: TRBV6-5; j_gene: TRBJ1-4; len: 16; d_gene: TRBD1; abundance: -; CDR3nt: TGTGCCAGCAGTTTACGGACAGGAACAACTAATGAAAAACTGTTTTTT; CDR3aa: CASSLRTGTTNEKLFF
v_gene: TRBV5-1; j_gene: TRBJ2-5; len: 14; d_gene: -; abundance: -; CDR3nt: TGCGCCAGCAGCTTATCCGGTATCCAAGAGACCCAGTACTTC; CDR3aa: CASSLSGIQETQYF
v_gene: TRBV24-1; j_gene: TRBJ1-5; len: 13; d_gene: -; abundance: -; CDR3nt: TGTGCCACCAGTGCCCAGGGCAATCAGCCCCAGCATTTT; CDR3aa: CATSAQGNQPQHF
v_gene: TRBV20-1; j_gene: TRBJ1-1; len: 14; d_gene: -; abundance: -; CDR3nt: TGCAGTGCTAGTAGACCTCGGGGGGGGACTGAAGCTTTCTTT; CDR3aa: CSASRPRGGTEAFF
v_gene: TRBV4-2; j_gene: TRBJ1-1; len: 16; d_gene: TRBD1; abundance: -; CDR3nt: TGTGCCAGCAGCCCCACTGGACAGGGGGCGAGGACTGAAGCTTTCTTT; CDR3aa: CASSPTGQGARTEAFF
v_gene: TRBV7-2; j_gene: TRBJ2-7; len: 14; d_gene: TRBD2; abundance: -; CDR3nt: TGTGCCAGCAGCTCACTAGCGGGGCCTCTCGAGCAGTACTTC; CDR3aa: CASSSLAGPLEQYF
v_gene: TRBV24-1; j_gene: TRBJ2-2; len: 18; d_gene: TRBD1; abundance: -; CDR3nt: TGTGCCACCAGTGATTTGCGCTCGGGACAGATTTACACCGGGGAGCTGTTTTTT; CDR3aa: CATSDLRSGQIYTGELFF
v_gene: TRBV7-7; j_gene: TRBJ2-2; len: 15; d_gene: -; abundance: -; CDR3nt: TGTGCTAGCAGCTTAAACGTCAGGAACACCGGGGAGCTGTTTTTT; CDR3aa: CASSLNVRNTGELFF
v_gene: TRBV7-9; j_gene: TRBJ2-7; len: 12; d_gene: -; abundance: once; CDR3nt: TGTGCCAGCAGCACACAATCATACGAGCAGTACTTC; CDR3aa: CASSTQSYEQYF
v_gene: TRBV5-1; j_gene: TRBJ2-5; len: 17; d_gene: TRBD2; abundance: -; CDR3nt: TGCGCCAGCAGCCTAGGTGGGGGACTAGCGGGACAAGAGACCCAGTACTTC; CDR3aa: CASSLGGGLAGQETQYF
v_gene: TRBV9; j_gene: TRBJ1-3; len: 16; d_gene: -; abundance: -; CDR3nt: TGTGCCAGCAGCGTAGGCCCCGGTGGAGATGGAGACACCATATATTTT; CDR3aa: CASSVGPGGDGDTIYF
v_gene: TRBV2; j_gene: TRBJ1-1; len: 15; d_gene: -; abundance: -; CDR3nt: TGTGCCAGCAGTGAAGCGCGGGCCAGGCCCCCTGAAGCTTTCTTT; CDR3aa: CASSEARARPPEAFF
v_gene: TRBV29-1; j_gene: TRBJ2-3; len: 15; d_gene: TRBD2; abundance: -; CDR3nt: TGCAGCGTTGAAGGTTTCCGGGAGGGCACAGATACGCAGTATTTT; CDR3aa: CSVEGFREGTDTQYF
v_gene: TRBV28; j_gene: TRBJ2-7; len: 13; d_gene: -; abundance: once; CDR3nt: TGTGCCAGCAGTTTCCACCGGTTTTACGAGCAGTACTTC; CDR3aa: CASSFHRFYEQYF
v_gene: TRBV12-3/TRBV12-4; j_gene: TRBJ1-2; len: 13; d_gene: TRBD1; abundance: -; CDR3nt: TGTGCCAGCAGTCGACAGGGTTTAGGTGGCTACACCTTC; CDR3aa: CASSRQGLGGYTF
v_gene: TRBV7-9; j_gene: TRBJ2-1; len: 17; d_gene: TRBD2; abundance: -; CDR3nt: TGTGCCAGCAGCTTTAACCCGGGACTAGCGGGGACGAATGAGCAGTTCTTC; CDR3aa: CASSFNPGLAGTNEQFF
v_gene: TRBV2; j_gene: TRBJ1-5; len: 15; d_gene: -; abundance: -; CDR3nt: TGTGCCAGCAGTGCCAGGGGCAGGGCCCGGGGAGCCCAGCATTTT; CDR3aa: CASSARGRARGAQHF
v_gene: TRBV6-5; j_gene: TRBJ1-1; len: 15; d_gene: TRBD1; abundance: few; CDR3nt: TGTGCCAGCAGTTATCGGGACAGGGGTCTCACTGAAGCTTTCTTT; CDR3aa: CASSYRDRGLTEAFF
v_gene: TRBV15; j_gene: TRBJ1-1; len: 14; d_gene: TRBD1; abundance: -; CDR3nt: TGTGCCACCAGGGGACAGCTGACGAGGGCTGAAGCTTTCTTT; CDR3aa: CATRGQLTRAEAFF
v_gene: TRBV5-1; j_gene: TRBJ1-1; len: 15; d_gene: TRBD1; abundance: -; CDR3nt: TGCGCCAGCAGCTCCCGGACAGGGATGAACACTGAAGCTTTCTTT; CDR3aa: CASSSRTGMNTEAFF
v_gene: TRBV9; j_gene: TRBJ2-1; len: 16; d_gene: TRBD2; abundance: -; CDR3nt: TGTGCCAGCAGCCTCGCTAGCGGGAGGGTCTACAATGAGCAGTTCTTC; CDR3aa: CASSLASGRVYNEQFF
v_gene: TRBV28; j_gene: TRBJ1-5; len: 17; d_gene: -; abundance: -; CDR3nt: TGTGCCAGCACGAGGCAGGGGCGTCTTTATAGCAATCAGCCCCAGCATTTT; CDR3aa: CASTRQGRLYSNQPQHF
v_gene: TRBV5-1; j_gene: TRBJ2-1; len: 14; d_gene: TRBD2; abundance: -; CDR3nt: TGCGCCAGCAGCCTTATAGCGGGAGAGGATGAGCAGTTCTTC; CDR3aa: CASSLIAGEDEQFF
v_gene: TRBV30; j_gene: TRBJ1-1; len: 14; d_gene: -; abundance: once; CDR3nt: TGTGCCTGGAGTGTAGGTCCGGGGAACACTGAAGCTTTCTTT; CDR3aa: CAWSVGPGNTEAFF
v_gene: TRBV7-2; j_gene: TRBJ2-4; len: 16; d_gene: -; abundance: once; CDR3nt: TGTGCCAGCAGCCCCGCGGGGCGGGACCCAAAAAACATTCAGTACTTC; CDR3aa: CASSPAGRDPKNIQYF
v_gene: TRBV27; j_gene: TRBJ2-7; len: 15; d_gene: TRBD2; abundance: -; CDR3nt: TGTGCCAGCAGTTTAGGACTAGGGGCCACGTACGAGCAGTACTTC; CDR3aa: CASSLGLGATYEQYF
v_gene: TRBV7-9; j_gene: TRBJ2-1; len: 16; d_gene: TRBD2; abundance: -; CDR3nt: TGTGCCAGCAGCTTAGCACGTAGCGGGAGCTACAATGAGCAGTTCTTC; CDR3aa: CASSLARSGSYNEQFF
v_gene: TRBV3-1/TRBV3-2; j_gene: TRBJ2-7; len: 13; d_gene: TRBD2; abundance: -; CDR3nt: TGTGCCAGCAGACCGACTAGCGGGTACGAGCAGTACTTC; CDR3aa: CASRPTSGYEQYF